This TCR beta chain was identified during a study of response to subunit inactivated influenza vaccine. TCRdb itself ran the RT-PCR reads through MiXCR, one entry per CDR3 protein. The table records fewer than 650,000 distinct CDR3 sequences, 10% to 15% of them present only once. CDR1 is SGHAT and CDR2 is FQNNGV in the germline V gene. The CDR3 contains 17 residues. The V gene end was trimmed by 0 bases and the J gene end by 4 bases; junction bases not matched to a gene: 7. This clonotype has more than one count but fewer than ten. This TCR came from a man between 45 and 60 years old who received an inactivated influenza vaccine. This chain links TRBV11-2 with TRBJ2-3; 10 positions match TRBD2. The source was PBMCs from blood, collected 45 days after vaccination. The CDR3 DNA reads TGTGCCAGCAGCTTAGACCCCAGCGGGGGGGTATCAGATACGCAGTATTTT. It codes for CASSLDPSGGVSDTQYF.